One sample yielded the 7 T cell receptor beta chains listed below, sequenced in a study of blood T cell repertoires in COVID-19. The data were produced by immunoSEQ multiplex PCR, yet TCRdb's version contains in-frame clones alone and is incomplete. The top ten hold about 0.7% of the sample, which has about 260,000 clones, around 90% seen once. Sequencing was carried out using peripheral blood. The receptor source for this set is a human donor in a cohort sampled during active COVID-19.

This clone was counted a single time. The chain joins TRBV5-1 to TRBJ1-1; a possible D gene is TRBD1 (6 bases). Deletions cut 0 bases from V and 7 bases from J, with 13 bases between. Germline V gene data show CDR1 as SGHRS and CDR2 as YFSETQ. The CDR3 spans 14 residues. CDR3 sequence reads: CASSLALGAVEAFF. The CDR3 DNA sequence: TGCGCCAGCAGCTTGGCCCTGGGGGCGGTTGAAGCTTTCTTT.

This chain connects TRBV7-2 to TRBJ1-6; D gene ambiguous. CDR1 is SGHTA, CDR2 FQGNSA, per germline. The CDR3 runs to 17 residues. V lost 6 bases, J lost 0 bases, and 15 bases lay in between. Here the CDR3 DNA reads TGTGCCAGCAGGGTTTTAGCGGAGAGCTCCTATAATTCACCCCTCCACTTT. Translating gives CASRVLAESSYNSPLHF. The full variable domain, with the rest looked up from reference TRBV7-2 and TRBJ1-6, is GAGVSQSPSNKVTEKGKDVELRCDPISGHTALYWYRQSLGQGLEFLIYFQGNSAPDKSGLPSDRFSAERTGGSVSTLTIQRTQQEDSAVYLCASRVLAESSYNSPLHFGNGTRLTVT.

The chain carries TRBV27 and TRBJ2-4, with TRBD1 identical over 9 bases. The CDR3 has 16 amino acids. In germline, CDR1 is MNHEY, CDR2 SMNVEV (reference sequence). The V and J ends lost 5 bases and 12 bases, in that order; junction bases with no gene match: 17. The CDR3 reads CASSPHLWDRDAGQYF. CDR3 in DNA: TGTGCCAGCAGTCCTCACCTTTGGGACAGGGATGCAGGTCAGTACTTC.

The J gene is TRBJ1-4, the V gene TRBV15; TRBD1 might be the D (5 bases). V was clipped by 0 bases and J by 14 bases, with 13 bases between them. The length of the CDR3 is 13 residues. Germline values: CDR1 LNHNV, CDR2 YYDKDF (reference sequence). CDR3 sequence reads: CATSRDFKQALFF. The CDR3 coding sequence is TGTGCCACCAGCAGAGATTTTAAACAGGCTCTGTTTTTT.

J is TRBJ2-1 and V is TRBV12-3 or TRBV12-4; TRBD1 matches at 8 bases. The V and J ends lost 7 bases and 7 bases, in that order; junction bases with no gene match: 6. The CDR3 is made up of 13 amino acids. This CDR3 reads CASTQDRVNEQFF. CDR3 sequence (DNA): TGTGCCAGCACCCAGGACAGGGTGAATGAGCAGTTCTTC.

The V gene is TRBV15, the J gene TRBJ2-7; 9 bases map to TRBD1. J lost 5 bases, V lost 5 bases, and 10 bases had no gene match. Germline V gene sequence: CDR1 LNHNV, CDR2 YYDKDF (reference sequence). The CDR3 extends over 15 amino acids. CDR3 nucleotide sequence: TGTGCCACCAGCCCCCGACAGGGGGGGACGAACGAGCAGTACTTC. As protein: CATSPRQGGTNEQYF.

V and J are TRBV30 and TRBJ2-5, with D perhaps TRBD1 (6 bases). Germline V gene data show CDR1 as GTSNPN and CDR2 as SVGIG (reference sequence). Trimming left V 5 bases short and J 2 bases short, with 6 bases between. CDR3 length: 11 amino acids. CDR3 loop: CAWGQQETQYF. The CDR3 DNA follows: TGTGCCTGGGGACAGCAAGAGACCCAGTACTTC.